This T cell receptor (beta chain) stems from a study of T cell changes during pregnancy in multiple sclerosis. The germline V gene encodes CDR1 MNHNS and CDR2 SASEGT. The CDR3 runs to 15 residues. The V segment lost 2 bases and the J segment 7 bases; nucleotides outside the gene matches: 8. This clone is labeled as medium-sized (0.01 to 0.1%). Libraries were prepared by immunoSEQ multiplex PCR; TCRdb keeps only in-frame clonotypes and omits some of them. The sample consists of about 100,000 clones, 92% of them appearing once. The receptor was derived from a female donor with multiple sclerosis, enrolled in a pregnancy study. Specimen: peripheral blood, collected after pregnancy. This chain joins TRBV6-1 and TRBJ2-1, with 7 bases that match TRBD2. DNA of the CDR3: TGTGCCAGCAGTGAAATGGGGGAGGGGAGTAATGAGCAGTTCTTC. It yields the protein CASSEMGEGSNEQFF.